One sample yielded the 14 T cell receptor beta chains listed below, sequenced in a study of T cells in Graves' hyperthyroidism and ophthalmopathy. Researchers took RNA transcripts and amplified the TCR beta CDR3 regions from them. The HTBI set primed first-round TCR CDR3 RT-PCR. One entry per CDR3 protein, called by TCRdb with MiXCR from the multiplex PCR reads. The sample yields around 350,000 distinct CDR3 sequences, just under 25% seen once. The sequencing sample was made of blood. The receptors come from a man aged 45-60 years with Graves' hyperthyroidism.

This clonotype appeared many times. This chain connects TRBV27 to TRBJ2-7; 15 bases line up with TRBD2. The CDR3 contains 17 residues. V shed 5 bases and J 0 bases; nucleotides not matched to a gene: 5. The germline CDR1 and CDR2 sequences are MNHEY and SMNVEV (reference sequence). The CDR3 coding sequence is TGTGCCAGCAGTCTTTGGACTAGCGGGAGGGTCTCCTACGAGCAGTACTTC. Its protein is CASSLWTSGRVSYEQYF.

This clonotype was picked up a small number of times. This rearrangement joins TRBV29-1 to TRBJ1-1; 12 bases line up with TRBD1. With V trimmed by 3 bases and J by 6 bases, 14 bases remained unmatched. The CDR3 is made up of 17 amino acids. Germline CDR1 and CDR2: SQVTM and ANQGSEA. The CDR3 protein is CSVDGGTGGWPNPEAFF. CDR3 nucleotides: TGCAGCGTTGATGGTGGGACAGGGGGCTGGCCAAACCCTGAAGCTTTCTTT.

The CDR3 protein is CASSSLTGSSYEQYF. The CDR3 nucleotides are TGCGCCAGCAGCTCGTTGACAGGGAGCTCCTACGAGCAGTACTTC. V gene TRBV5-1 combines with J gene TRBJ2-7; 7 bases line up with TRBD1. The CDR3 spans 15 residues. The germline V gene encodes CDR1 SGHRS and CDR2 YFSETQ. V dropped 3 bases and J dropped 0; count of bases not matched to a gene: 6. Full variable domain (outside the CDR3, taken from reference TRBV5-1 and TRBJ2-7): KAGVTQTPRYLIKTRGQQVTLSCSPISGHRSVSWYQQTPGQGLQFLFEYFSETQRNKGNFPGRFSGRQFSNSRSEMNVSTLELGDSALYLCASSSLTGSSYEQYFGPGTRLTVT.

Here the CDR3 reads CSARGLAGVRNEQFF. The CDR3 region has the DNA TGCAGTGCAAGGGGACTAGCGGGAGTAAGGAATGAGCAGTTCTTC. The rearrangement joins TRBV20-1 to TRBJ2-1; 14 bases align to TRBD2. Losses at the gene ends were 6 bases for V and 7 bases for J; bases not matched to a gene: 8. CDR3 length: 15 residues. The V gene's germline CDR1 is DFQATT and CDR2 SNEGSKA (reference sequence).

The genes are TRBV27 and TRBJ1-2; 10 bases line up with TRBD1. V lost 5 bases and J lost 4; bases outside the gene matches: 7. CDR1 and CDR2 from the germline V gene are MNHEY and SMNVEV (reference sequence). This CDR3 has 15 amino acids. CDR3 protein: CASSHGTGVFYGYTF. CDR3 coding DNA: TGTGCCAGCAGTCACGGGACAGGGGTGTTCTATGGCTACACCTTC.

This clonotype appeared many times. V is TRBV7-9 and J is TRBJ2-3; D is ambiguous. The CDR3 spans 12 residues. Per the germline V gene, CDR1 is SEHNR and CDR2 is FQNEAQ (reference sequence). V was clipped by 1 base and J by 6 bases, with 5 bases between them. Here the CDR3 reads CASSLEADTQYF. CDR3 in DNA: TGTGCCAGCAGCTTAGAGGCTGATACGCAGTATTTT.

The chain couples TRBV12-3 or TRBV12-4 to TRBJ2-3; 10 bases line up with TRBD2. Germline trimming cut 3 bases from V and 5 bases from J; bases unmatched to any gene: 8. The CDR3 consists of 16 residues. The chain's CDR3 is CASSFEVAGGGDTQYF. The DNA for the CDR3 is TGTGCCAGCAGTTTCGAGGTAGCGGGGGGTGGAGATACGCAGTATTTT.

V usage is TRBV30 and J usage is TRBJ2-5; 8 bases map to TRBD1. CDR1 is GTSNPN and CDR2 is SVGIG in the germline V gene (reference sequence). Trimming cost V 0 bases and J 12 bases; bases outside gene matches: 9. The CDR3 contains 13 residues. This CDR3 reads CAWSVQGAMMKYF. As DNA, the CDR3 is TGTGCCTGGAGTGTTCAGGGGGCGATGATGAAGTACTTC. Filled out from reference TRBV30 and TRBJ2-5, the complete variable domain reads SQTIHQWPATLVQPVGSPLSLECTVEGTSNPNLYWYRQAAGRGLQLLFYSVGIGQISSEVPQNLSASRPQDRQFILSSKKLLLSDSGFYLCAWSVQGAMMKYFGPGTRLLVL.

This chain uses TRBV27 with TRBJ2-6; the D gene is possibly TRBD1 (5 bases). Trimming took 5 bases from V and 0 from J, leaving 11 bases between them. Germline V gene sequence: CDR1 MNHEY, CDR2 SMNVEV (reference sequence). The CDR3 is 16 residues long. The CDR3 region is CASSLRVPSGANVLTF. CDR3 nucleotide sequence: TGTGCCAGCAGTCTCAGGGTTCCCTCTGGGGCCAACGTCCTGACTTTC.

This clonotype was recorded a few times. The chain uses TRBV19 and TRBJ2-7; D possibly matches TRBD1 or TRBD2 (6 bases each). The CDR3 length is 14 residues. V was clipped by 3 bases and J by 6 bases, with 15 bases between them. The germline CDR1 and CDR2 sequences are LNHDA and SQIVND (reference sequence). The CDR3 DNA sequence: TGTGCCAGTAGTATTTCGGGGGCAGAGGGCGAGCAGTACTTC. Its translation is CASSISGAEGEQYF.

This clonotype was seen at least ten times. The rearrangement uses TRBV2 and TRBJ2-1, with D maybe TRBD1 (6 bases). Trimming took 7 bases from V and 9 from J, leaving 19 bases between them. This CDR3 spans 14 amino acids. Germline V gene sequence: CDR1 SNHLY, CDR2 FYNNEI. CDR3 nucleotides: TGTGCCAGCACTGGGGGCTCGTACATTCGTGAGCAGTTCTTC. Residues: CASTGGSYIREQFF.

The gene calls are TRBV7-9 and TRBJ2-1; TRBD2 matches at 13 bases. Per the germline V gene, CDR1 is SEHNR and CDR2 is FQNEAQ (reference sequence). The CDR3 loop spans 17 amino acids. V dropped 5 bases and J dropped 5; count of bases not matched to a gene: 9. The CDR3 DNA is TGTGCCAGCAGCCCCCGACTAGCGGGAGGCCCTGACAATGAGCAGTTCTTC. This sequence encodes CASSPRLAGGPDNEQFF.

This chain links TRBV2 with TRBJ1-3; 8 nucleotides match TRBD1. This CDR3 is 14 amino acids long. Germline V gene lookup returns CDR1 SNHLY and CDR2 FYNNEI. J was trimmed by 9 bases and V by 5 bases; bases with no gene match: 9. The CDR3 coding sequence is TGTGCCAGCAGTCCGGGACAGGTCATACCCACCATATATTTT. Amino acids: CASSPGQVIPTIYF.

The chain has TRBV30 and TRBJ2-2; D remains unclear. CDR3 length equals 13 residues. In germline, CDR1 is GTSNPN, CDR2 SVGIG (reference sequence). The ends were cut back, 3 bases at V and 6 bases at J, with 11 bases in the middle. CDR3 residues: CAWSAGVAGELFF. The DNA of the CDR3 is TGTGCCTGGAGCGCCGGCGTCGCCGGGGAGCTGTTTTTT.